This passage covers 2 T cell receptor beta chains from one sample sequenced in a study of cytomegalovirus exposure and HLA in healthy donors. PCR was performed using 60 Vbeta and 13 Jbeta primers. Some clones are missing from TCRdb's copy, which holds only in-frame ones; the method was immunoSEQ multiplex PCR. The data contain some 120,000 clones, 8% to 10% of them seen just once; the ten biggest clones take up less than 4%. The specimen sequenced was PBMCs. Every receptor here comes from a man in his thirties or forties in good health and CMV-seronegative.

This chain links TRBV7-2 with TRBJ2-1; 7 positions match TRBD2. The CDR3 has 16 amino acids. Germline trimming cut 2 bases from V and 10 bases from J; bases unmatched to any gene: 14. Germline CDR1 and CDR2: SGHTA and FQGNSA. For the CDR3, the DNA is TGTGCCAGCAGCTTAACCTCGCGGGGGTCCTACCGGGAGCAGTTCTTC. As protein: CASSLTSRGSYREQFF.

V and J are TRBV10-3 and TRBJ2-7, with 10 positions matching TRBD2. Germline CDR1 reads ENHRY; CDR2 reads SYGVKD. The V and J ends lost 7 bases and 3 bases, in that order; junction bases with no gene match: 6. The CDR3 totals 14 residues. The CDR3 sequence is CAITELAGVYEQYF. The CDR3 nucleotides are TGTGCCATCACGGAGCTAGCGGGAGTCTACGAGCAGTACTTC.